Included here is one T cell receptor beta chain sequence, with context. Its target is not known. The data belong to a study of graft-versus-host responses after intestinal transplantation. This CDR3 has 15 residues. Germline CDR1 reads SGDLS; CDR2 reads YYNGEE. The junction had 4 bases not matched to a gene; V was cut back by 4 bases and J by 1 base. The repertoire was sequenced with immunoSEQ multiplex PCR; TCRdb's copy has only in-frame clones and lacks some. The table shows tens of thousands of clones, with less than 95% occurring only once. General study results and limits: The highest levels of circulating GvH clones went along with early declines in HvG clones after transplant.

This receptor was obtained from a human donor who was the organ donor for an intestinal transplant. The V and J genes are TRBV9 and TRBJ2-1; TRBD1 agrees at 8 bases. The source was unstimulated CD4+ T cells sorted from spleen or lymph node cells, collected before transplant. CDR3 DNA sequence: TGTGCCAGCAGCCCTCAGGGGGCATCCTACAATGAGCAGTTCTTC. Residues: CASSPQGASYNEQFF. The full variable domain, rest sourced from reference TRBV9 and TRBJ2-1, is DSGVTQTPKHLITATGQRVTLRCSPRSGDLSVYWYQQSLDQGLQFLIQYYNGEERAKGNILERFSAQQFPDLHSELNLSSLELGDSALYFCASSPQGASYNEQFFGPGTRLTVL.